These T cell receptor beta chains were read from a single sample in a study of T cell changes during pregnancy in multiple sclerosis. Sequencing was performed with immunoSEQ multiplex PCR; in TCRdb, only in-frame clones are kept and a portion is missing. This table holds 70,000 to 95,000 clones, about 94% found once. Specimen: peripheral blood, collected after pregnancy. The receptors stem from a female donor in good health, enrolled as a control in a pregnancy study. Both conserved end residues are part of each CDR3. D genes are given only for firm matches. Not all rows give a size; the values are once, few, many and, for expanded clones, a class.

CDR3aa: CASSPRTGFEQYF; CDR3nt: TGTGCCAGCAGCCCAAGGACAGGGTTCGAGCAGTACTTC; d_gene: TRBD1; j_gene: TRBJ2-7; abundance: .; v_gene: TRBV7-2
CDR3aa: CASSPALGPTYEQYF; CDR3nt: TGCGCCAGCAGCCCCGCCCTGGGCCCGACCTACGAGCAGTACTTC; d_gene: .; j_gene: TRBJ2-7; abundance: .; v_gene: TRBV5-1
CDR3aa: CASSYRQGTMNTEAFF; CDR3nt: TGTGCCAGCAGTTACCGACAGGGGACGATGAACACTGAAGCTTTCTTT; d_gene: TRBD1; j_gene: TRBJ1-1; abundance: once; v_gene: TRBV6-5
CDR3aa: CASSLTGDSGNTIYF; CDR3nt: TGCGCCAGCAGCCTTACAGGGGACTCTGGAAACACCATATATTTT; d_gene: TRBD1; j_gene: TRBJ1-3; abundance: .; v_gene: TRBV5-1
CDR3aa: CASSRSGLGSDTQYF; CDR3nt: TGTGCCAGCAGTCGATCGGGACTAGGCTCAGATACGCAGTATTTT; d_gene: TRBD2; j_gene: TRBJ2-3; abundance: .; v_gene: TRBV28
CDR3aa: CASSLLRDYEQYF; CDR3nt: TGTGCCAGCAGCTTGTTACGGGACTACGAGCAGTACTTC; d_gene: .; j_gene: TRBJ2-7; abundance: .; v_gene: TRBV5-6
CDR3aa: CASSYAGGSNQPQHF; CDR3nt: TGTGCCAGCAGTTACGCGGGGGGGAGCAATCAGCCCCAGCATTTT; d_gene: .; j_gene: TRBJ1-5; abundance: .; v_gene: TRBV6-5
CDR3aa: CASSLQGGTEAFF; CDR3nt: TGCGCCAGCAGCTTACAAGGGGGCACTGAAGCTTTCTTT; d_gene: .; j_gene: TRBJ1-1; abundance: .; v_gene: TRBV5-1
CDR3aa: CASSLAGNRLAGVYEQYF; CDR3nt: TGTGCCAGCAGCTTGGCCGGGAACCGACTAGCGGGAGTCTACGAGCAGTACTTC; d_gene: TRBD2; j_gene: TRBJ2-7; abundance: once; v_gene: TRBV5-5
CDR3aa: CASSLSGTGNYEQYF; CDR3nt: TGTGCCAGCAGCTTGTCCGGGACAGGGAATTACGAGCAGTACTTC; d_gene: TRBD1; j_gene: TRBJ2-7; abundance: .; v_gene: TRBV5-6
CDR3aa: CASSFAQGIATNEKLFF; CDR3nt: TGTGCCAGCAGTTTCGCTCAGGGGATAGCAACTAATGAAAAACTGTTTTTT; d_gene: .; j_gene: TRBJ1-4; abundance: .; v_gene: TRBV27
CDR3aa: CASSTPTGELFF; CDR3nt: TGTGCCAGCAGCACTCCCACCGGGGAGCTGTTTTTT; d_gene: .; j_gene: TRBJ2-2; abundance: .; v_gene: TRBV7-9
CDR3aa: CASSLAGQGNGPQHF; CDR3nt: TGCGCCAGCAGCTTGGCCGGACAGGGGAATGGACCCCAGCATTTT; d_gene: TRBD1; j_gene: TRBJ1-5; abundance: .; v_gene: TRBV5-1
CDR3aa: CASSHRLAGVVRSYNEQFF; CDR3nt: TGCGCCAGCAGCCACCGCCTAGCGGGGGTGGTGAGGTCCTACAATGAGCAGTTCTTC; d_gene: TRBD2; j_gene: TRBJ2-1; abundance: once; v_gene: TRBV4-1
CDR3aa: CASSFEKGGGYTF; CDR3nt: TGTGCCAGCAGCTTTGAAAAGGGAGGCGGCTACACCTTC; d_gene: .; j_gene: TRBJ1-2; abundance: .; v_gene: TRBV7-2
CDR3aa: CASSGGRPADTQYF; CDR3nt: TGTGCCAGCAGTGGGGGCCGCCCCGCTGATACGCAGTATTTT; d_gene: .; j_gene: TRBJ2-3; abundance: .; v_gene: TRBV6-5
CDR3aa: CASSLRSGTGGFETQYF; CDR3nt: TGTGCCAGCAGCTTAAGGTCCGGGACAGGGGGTTTTGAGACCCAGTACTTC; d_gene: TRBD1; j_gene: TRBJ2-5; abundance: .; v_gene: TRBV7-8
CDR3aa: CASSYNSYEQYF; CDR3nt: TGCGCCAGCAGCTACAACTCCTACGAGCAGTACTTC; d_gene: .; j_gene: TRBJ2-7; abundance: .; v_gene: TRBV5-1
CDR3aa: CASSYSGGRFQETQYF; CDR3nt: TGTGCCAGCAGTTACTCTGGCGGGAGGTTCCAAGAGACCCAGTACTTC; d_gene: TRBD2; j_gene: TRBJ2-5; abundance: .; v_gene: TRBV6-5
CDR3aa: CASSPWGWTSGENTGELFF; CDR3nt: TGTGCCAGCAGCCCGTGGGGCTGGACTAGCGGGGAGAACACCGGGGAGCTGTTTTTT; d_gene: TRBD2; j_gene: TRBJ2-2; abundance: .; v_gene: TRBV13
CDR3aa: CASSRTTGGAENIQYF; CDR3nt: TGTGCCAGCTCTCGCACCACAGGGGGCGCCGAAAACATTCAGTACTTC; d_gene: TRBD1; j_gene: TRBJ2-4; abundance: .; v_gene: TRBV18
CDR3aa: CASRMTGSGYTF; CDR3nt: TGTGCCAGCAGAATGACAGGGTCTGGCTACACCTTC; d_gene: TRBD1; j_gene: TRBJ1-2; abundance: .; v_gene: TRBV28
CDR3aa: CASSDGQGSDYEQYF; CDR3nt: TGTGCCAGCAGTGATGGGCAGGGAAGCGACTACGAGCAGTACTTC; d_gene: .; j_gene: TRBJ2-7; abundance: .; v_gene: TRBV2
CDR3aa: CASSLVQNEKLFF; CDR3nt: TGCGCCAGCAGCTTGGTACAGAATGAAAAACTGTTTTTT; d_gene: .; j_gene: TRBJ1-4; abundance: few; v_gene: TRBV5-1
CDR3aa: CASKTSERLEQYF; CDR3nt: TGTGCCAGCAAGACTAGCGAACGTCTCGAGCAGTACTTC; d_gene: TRBD2; j_gene: TRBJ2-7; abundance: .; v_gene: TRBV2
CDR3aa: CASSLTASGSTDTQYF; CDR3nt: TGTGCCAGCAGTTTAACGGCTAGCGGGAGCACAGATACGCAGTATTTT; d_gene: TRBD2; j_gene: TRBJ2-3; abundance: .; v_gene: TRBV28
CDR3aa: CASHSGTTSTDTQYF; CDR3nt: TGTGCCAGCCACTCGGGGACAACTAGCACAGATACGCAGTATTTT; d_gene: .; j_gene: TRBJ2-3; abundance: .; v_gene: TRBV6-6
CDR3aa: CASSLGAGANTGELFF; CDR3nt: TGCGCCAGCAGTTTAGGGGCTGGCGCGAACACCGGGGAGCTGTTTTTT; d_gene: .; j_gene: TRBJ2-2; abundance: .; v_gene: TRBV5-1
CDR3aa: CASSYSRGGGYNEQFF; CDR3nt: TGTGCCAGCAGTTACTCGAGAGGGGGTGGTTACAATGAGCAGTTCTTC; d_gene: .; j_gene: TRBJ2-1; abundance: .; v_gene: TRBV6-6
CDR3aa: CASSLIRDRVLGGTQYF; CDR3nt: TGTGCCAGCTCACTCATCCGGGACAGGGTACTGGGGGGGACCCAGTACTTC; d_gene: TRBD1; j_gene: TRBJ2-5; abundance: once; v_gene: TRBV18
CDR3aa: CASRPGELLYEQYF; CDR3nt: TGTGCCTCCCGCCCCGGGGAGCTCCTCTACGAGCAGTACTTC; d_gene: .; j_gene: TRBJ2-7; abundance: .; v_gene: TRBV30